The TCR beta chain under discussion was sequenced for a study of blood T cell repertoires in COVID-19. About the research overall: Spain, Italy and the United States supplied samples that represented acute and convalescent COVID-19.

The protocol was immunoSEQ multiplex PCR, while the TCRdb copy is restricted to in-frame clones and leaves out a portion. The sample includes a few hundred thousand clones, roughly 90% of them seen just once. Germline CDR1 SGHDT, CDR2 YYEEEE. The CDR3 totals 14 residues. Trimming took off 4 bases at V and 4 bases at J, with 14 bases between the two ends. The rearrangement joins TRBV5-6 to TRBJ1-1, with TRBD1 as a possible D gene (5 bases). This clonotype was sampled from a woman in her twenties or thirties who had recovered from COVID-19. The source material was PBMCs or T cells enriched from blood (not recorded which). CDR3 in amino acids: CASSGDLGGTEAFF. As DNA, the CDR3 is TGTGCCAGCAGCGGCGACCTGGGGGGCACTGAAGCTTTCTTT.